Below are 14 T cell receptor beta chains sequenced from a single sample in a study of Graves' ophthalmopathy and Graves' hyperthyroidism. CDR3 regions of TCR beta were amplified from RNA transcripts. HTBI primers served in a first-round RT-PCR, which a second-round multiplex PCR followed. MiXCR was run by TCRdb on the multiplex PCR reads, yielding one entry per CDR3 protein. The sample yields hundreds of thousands of distinct CDR3 sequences, just over 40% seen once. Material: peripheral blood. The receptors shown here come from an adult man with Graves' ophthalmopathy.

This clonotype was detected ten times or more. The chain links TRBV2 to TRBJ2-5; weak D call: TRBD2 (6 bases). CDR1 is SNHLY and CDR2 is FYNNEI in the germline V gene. Trimming cost V 6 bases and J 5 bases, with 19 bases left between them. This CDR3 is 15 amino acids long. The CDR3 loop reads CASSARLVLRETQYF. DNA for the CDR3: TGTGCCAGCAGCGCCCGACTAGTTTTGAGGGAGACCCAGTACTTC.

The CDR3 region is CAISDAGSGGYTEAFF. In nucleotides, the CDR3 is TGTGCCATCAGTGATGCGGGGAGTGGTGGCTACACTGAAGCTTTCTTT. The chain carries TRBV10-3 and TRBJ1-1, with D uncertain. CDR1 is ENHRY, CDR2 SYGVKD, per germline. The CDR3 contains 16 residues. V lost 3 bases and J 3 bases, leaving 17 bases between the germline ends.

There are a few counts of this clonotype. V gene TRBV30 combines with J gene TRBJ2-5, with D perhaps matching TRBD2 (6 bases). Germline loops: CDR1 GTSNPN, CDR2 SVGIG (reference sequence). The ends were cut back, 3 bases at V and 5 bases at J, with 16 bases in the middle. The CDR3 has 14 amino acids. The CDR3 sequence is CAWRGVEGWETQYF. CDR3 DNA sequence: TGTGCCTGGAGAGGCGTGGAGGGGTGGGAGACCCAGTACTTC.

Note on this clonotype: Since a much larger clone is just one base distant, this may be a read error. The chain uses TRBV19 and TRBJ2-2; TRBD2 is a possible D gene (5 bases). CDR3 length equals 15 residues. The germline CDR1 and CDR2 sequences are LNHDA and SQIVND (reference sequence). The CDR3 region is CASSPSLGGTGEPFF. In DNA, the CDR3 is TGTGCCAGTAGTCCGTCCCTCGGAGGCACCGGGGAGCCGTTTTTT.

This clonotype was found many times. The chain carries TRBV12-3 or TRBV12-4 and TRBJ1-2; D is uncertain. The germline V and J ends were trimmed by 9 bases and 4 bases, with 15 bases remaining between them. CDR3 length equals 13 residues. CDR3 bases: TGTGCCAGTACCCTCGGGCCTATCTATGGCTACACCTTC. Translating it yields CASTLGPIYGYTF.

V and J are TRBV29-1 and TRBJ2-7, with unresolved D. Trimming left V 0 bases short and J 9 bases short, with 21 bases between. From germline, CDR1 is SQVTM and CDR2 ANQGSEA. This CDR3 contains 15 residues. The DNA of the CDR3 is TGCAGCGTTGAAGAAGGTAGCAGTGAGTCGCAGGCGCAGTACTTC. The encoded protein is CSVEEGSSESQAQYF.

The gene calls are TRBV29-1 and TRBJ1-1, with 7 bases identical to TRBD1. This CDR3 comprises 13 residues. V dropped 8 bases and J dropped 0; count of bases not matched to a gene: 6. Germline loops: CDR1 SQVTM, CDR2 ANQGSEA. The CDR3 region is CSLTRGLNTEAFF. The CDR3 nucleotides are TGCAGCCTTACGAGGGGGCTGAACACTGAAGCTTTCTTT.

This clonotype came up a few times. This chain uses TRBV19 with TRBJ2-7, with 8 bases identical to TRBD2. Germline V gives CDR1 LNHDA, CDR2 SQIVND (reference sequence). J was trimmed by 3 bases and V by 9 bases; bases with no gene match: 10. The CDR3 consists of 14 residues. As DNA, the CDR3 is TGTGCCAGCTCACCCAGCGGGGGAGACTACGAGCAGTACTTC. This translates into CASSPSGGDYEQYF.

The sample holds many counts of this clonotype. The chain has TRBV5-1 and TRBJ2-5; 10 bases line up with TRBD2. The junction had 8 bases not matched to a gene; V was cut back by 4 bases and J by 5 bases. Germline CDR1 SGHRS, CDR2 YFSETQ. The CDR3 length is 15 residues. The DNA for the CDR3 is TGCGCCAGCAGCGCCGGGACTAGCGTCAGGGAGACCCAGTACTTC. Its translation: CASSAGTSVRETQYF. The full variable domain, rest sourced from reference TRBV5-1 and TRBJ2-5, is KAGVTQTPRYLIKTRGQQVTLSCSPISGHRSVSWYQQTPGQGLQFLFEYFSETQRNKGNFPGRFSGRQFSNSRSEMNVSTLELGDSALYLCASSAGTSVRETQYFGPGTRLLVL.

Regarding this clonotype: A read error may explain this, as a much larger clone is one base away. The chain has TRBV2 and TRBJ2-5; D may be TRBD1 or TRBD2 (6 bases each). The germline V gene has CDR1 SNHLY and CDR2 FYNNEI. The V gene lost 2 bases and the J gene lost 5 bases, with 12 bases spanning the gap. This CDR3 is built from 14 residues. This CDR3 is CASSEKGGGETQYF. The CDR3 nucleotides read TGTGCCAGCAGTGAAAAGGGGGGAGGCGAGACCCAGTACTTC.

V usage is TRBV30 and J usage is TRBJ1-2; no definite D call. Germline V gene lookup returns CDR1 GTSNPN and CDR2 SVGIG (reference sequence). Trimming took 1 base from V and 1 from J, leaving 4 bases between them. The CDR3 length is 12 residues. For the CDR3, the DNA is TGTGCCTGGAGTGAGGATAACTATGGCTACACCTTC. Protein product: CAWSEDNYGYTF.

Concerning this clonotype: Given a much more abundant clone one base away, this may be a read error. V and J are TRBV9 and TRBJ2-2, with D uncertain. The V gene's germline CDR1 is SGDLS and CDR2 YYNGEE. This CDR3 has 14 amino acids. The CDR3 loop is CAGSVVDGTGELFF. CDR3 sequence (DNA): TGTGCCGGCAGCGTAGTGGACGGTACCGGGGAGCTGTTTTTT.

Comment on this clonotype: The germline gene is not matched at one end of the junction; a read error may be the cause. V and J are TRBV29-1 and TRBJ1-2; weak D call: TRBD1 (5 bases). Germline lookup yields CDR1 SQVTM and CDR2 ANQGSEA. The CDR3 is 12 residues long. The CDR3 region has the DNA TGCAGTGAAACAGGAATCAACTATAGCTACACCTTC. This translates into CSETGINYSYTF.

Note on this clonotype: A read error is possible here, since a much larger clone lies one base away. The genes are TRBV5-6 and TRBJ2-5; D gene uncertain. Germline CDR1 reads SGHDT; CDR2 reads YYEEEE. The CDR3 covers 13 residues. CDR3 DNA: TGTGTCAGCAGCTTGGACCCCGAAGAGACCCAGTACTTC. Translating it yields CVSSLDPEETQYF.